This T cell receptor (beta chain) was sequenced for a study of yellow fever vaccine responses in identical twins. MiXCR was run by TCRdb on the RT-PCR reads, yielding one entry per CDR3 protein. The table has 4,500 to 5,500 distinct CDR3 sequences, 70% to 90% seen once. CDR3 length: 13 amino acids. From germline, CDR1 is MGHRA and CDR2 YSYEKL. V was pared by 0 bases and J by 10 bases, with 12 bases between. The J gene is TRBJ1-1, the V gene TRBV4-1; D gene uncertain. The TCR sequence derives from a woman aged 18-30 years who received the yellow fever vaccine. Source: T cells from blood (PBMCs), unsorted or a sorted subset (not recorded which), taken before or after yellow fever vaccination (not recorded which). The CDR3 loop is CASSQDLRIGAFF. As DNA, the CDR3 is TGCGCCAGCAGCCAAGATCTAAGAATAGGAGCTTTCTTT.